The 30 T cell receptor beta chains below come from one sample, sequenced in a study of tumor and adjacent non-tumor tissue in lung cancer. TCRbeta libraries were built with three rounds of nested PCR, modified from ARM-PCR. Via MiXCR, TCRdb re-called the multiplex PCR reads, giving one row per CDR3 protein. The sample includes about 110,000 distinct CDR3 sequences, 84% seen only once; the top ten take 20% to 25%. RNA was extracted from bulk tissue without any cell sorting. Sample: lung tumor tissue. These receptors were obtained from a man between 65 and 85 years old with non-small cell lung cancer.

A note on this clonotype: The CDR3 does not close with the conserved phenylalanine or tryptophan, likely indicating a read error. The V gene is TRBV4-3, the J gene TRBJ1-1; TRBD1 matches at 7 bases. The CDR3 extends over 14 amino acids. The V and J ends lost 0 bases and 9 bases, in that order; junction bases with no gene match: 7. Germline CDR1 reads LGHNA; CDR2 reads YSLEER. As DNA, the CDR3 is TGCGCCAGCAGCCAAGATCAGGGGGACGGGAAAGCTTTCTCT. Residues: CASSQDQGDGKAFS.

Worth noting for this clonotype: A much more abundant neighbour one base away suggests this may be a read error. The chain has TRBV20-1 and TRBJ1-5; no reliable D call. Germline lookup yields CDR1 DFQATT and CDR2 SNEGSKA (reference sequence). CDR3 size: 15 residues. The CDR3 sequence is CSARGRRESKQPQHF. The CDR3 DNA reads TGCAGTGCTAGAGGTCGGAGGGAGAGCAAACAGCCCCAGCATTTT.

On this clonotype: At one boundary the junction diverges from the germline segment, which might be a read error. The chain links TRBV11-2 to TRBJ2-7; tentatively, D is TRBD1 or TRBD2 (6 bases each). The CDR3 has 12 residues. The germline CDR1 and CDR2 sequences are SGHAT and FQNNGV. The CDR3 DNA sequence: TGTGTCAGCAGCAACAAGGGGGGCGAGCAGTACTTC. This encodes CVSSNKGGEQYF.

In regard to this clonotype: A much larger clonotype is one base distant, so this may be a read error. The chain recombines TRBV5-1 with TRBJ1-2; D gene ambiguous. V lost 0 bases, J lost 0 bases, and 3 bases lay in between. The germline gives CDR1 SGHRS, CDR2 YFSETQ. There are 13 residues in the CDR3. CDR3 bases: TGCGCCAGCAGCTTGGATACTAACTATGGCTACACCTTC. Translation: CASSLDTNYGYTF.

The chain is built from TRBV28 and TRBJ2-3, with 9 bases identical to TRBD2. The CDR3 contains 15 residues. Trimming took 3 bases from V and 10 from J; bases not matched to a gene: 11. Germline V lookup: CDR1 MDHEN, CDR2 SYDVKM. As DNA, the CDR3 is TGTGCCAGCAGTTTGCTCGCGGGGGGGCCGGATGCGCAGTATTTT. The encoded protein is CASSLLAGGPDAQYF.

Concerning this clonotype: The junction shows a germline mismatch at one end, possibly a read error. The CDR3 loop is CASSLVGTGTVTQYF. In DNA form, the CDR3 reads TGTGCCAGTAGCTTAGTGGGGACGGGCACAGTTACGCAGTATTTT. The V call is TRBV11-2, the J call TRBJ2-3; either TRBD1 or TRBD2 may fit D (5 bases each). The CDR3 contains 15 residues. CDR1 is SGHAT and CDR2 is FQNNGV in the germline V gene. Combining the CDR3 with reference TRBV11-2 and TRBJ2-3 gives the whole variable domain EAGVAQSPRYKIIEKRQSVAFWCNPISGHATLYWYQQILGQGPKLLIQFQNNGVVDDSQLPKDRFSAERLKGVDSTLKIQPAKLEDSAVYLCASSLVGTGTVTQYFGPGTRLTVL.

In its sample, this clonotype was seen once. This is likely a read error, given that the CDR3 carries no conserved phenylalanine or tryptophan at its end. This sequence joins TRBV12-3 or TRBV12-4 and TRBJ2-7, with D possibly being TRBD2 (5 bases). The length of the CDR3 is 13 residues. CDR3 protein: CASSSRGDYEQYY. DNA for the CDR3: TGTGCCAGTAGTTCTCGGGGTGACTACGAGCAGTACTAC.

With regard to this clonotype: Sequence at one end of the junction differs from germline and may be a read error. J is TRBJ2-1 and V is TRBV28; tentative D call: TRBD2 (6 bases). CDR3 size: 17 residues. Germline CDR1 reads MDHEN; CDR2 reads SYDVKM. The CDR3 loop is CVSRLEVGLADYNEEFF. CDR3 DNA: TGTGTCAGCAGATTGGAGGTGGGTTTAGCGGACTACAATGAGGAGTTCTTC.

This clonotype was seen just once. V and J are TRBV10-2 and TRBJ1-1; TRBD1 might be the D (5 bases). Trimming removed 8 bases at V and 5 bases at J, with 12 bases between. The CDR3 length is 12 residues. From germline, CDR1 is WSHSY and CDR2 SAAADI. CDR3 DNA sequence: TGCGCCAGCCAGGGTCTCTGGACTGAAGCTTTCTTT. This encodes CASQGLWTEAFF.

About this clonotype: Lacking the conserved final phenylalanine or tryptophan, this CDR3 likely reflects a read error. The chain recombines TRBV6-2 or TRBV6-3 with TRBJ2-1, with 7 positions matching TRBD1. This CDR3 is 16 amino acids long. Germline V gives CDR1 MNHEY, CDR2 SVGEGT. The trim removed 2 bases at V and 4 bases at J, leaving 8 bases unmatched. This CDR3 reads CASSYHIGQEYNEQFL. DNA of the CDR3: TGTGCCAGCAGTTACCATATCGGACAGGAATACAATGAGCAGTTCTTA.

This chain connects TRBV6-5 to TRBJ2-1; 8 bases line up with TRBD2. The CDR3 contains 16 residues. Per germline, CDR1 MNHEY and CDR2 SVGAGI. Written as DNA, the CDR3 is TGTGCAAGAAGTTACGTCGGCGGGAGGAGGGGCAATGAGCAGTTCTTC. It codes for CARSYVGGRRGNEQFF.

For this clonotype: One end of the junction fails to match germline, which may point to a read error. The V gene is TRBV5-4, the J gene TRBJ2-3; D not resolved. CDR3 length: 15 residues. Per germline, CDR1 SGHNT and CDR2 YYREEE (reference sequence). This CDR3 is CANSLSQTQTNTRYF. In DNA, the CDR3 is TGTGCCAACAGCCTGTCCCAGACACAGACAAATACGCGGTATTTT.

The rearrangement joins TRBV5-6 to TRBJ2-1, with D perhaps matching TRBD1 (5 bases). The CDR3 has 16 amino acids. The V gene's germline CDR1 is SGHDT and CDR2 YYEEEE. The V and J ends lost 0 bases and 5 bases respectively, with 15 bases between them. The CDR3 sequence is CASSLGFQGSHNEQFF. The CDR3 DNA reads as TGTGCCAGCAGCTTGGGATTCCAGGGTTCACACAATGAGCAGTTCTTC.

Concerning this clonotype itself: Here the CDR3 omits its conserved ending phenylalanine or tryptophan, so a read error is the likely source. V gene TRBV6-1 combines with J gene TRBJ2-2, with D maybe TRBD2 (6 bases). CDR1 and CDR2 from the germline V gene are MNHNS and SASEGT. The V end was cut by 7 bases, the J end by 4 bases, with 16 bases between. The CDR3 covers 15 residues. The CDR3: CASMAGLESTGELFI. CDR3 bases: TGTGCCAGCATGGCGGGGTTGGAAAGCACCGGGGAGCTGTTTATT.

Notes on this clonotype: An end of the junction differs from the germline gene, which may be a read error. The V gene is TRBV2, the J gene TRBJ2-3, with D possibly matching TRBD1 (5 bases). The CDR3 has 14 residues. Germline loops: CDR1 SNHLY, CDR2 FYNNEI. CDR3 bases: TGTGCCAGCAGTGCGGACATCAACACAGATATGCAGTATTTT. This gives the protein CASSADINTDMQYF. The full variable domain, rest sourced from reference TRBV2 and TRBJ2-3, is EPEVTQTPSHQVTQMGQEVILRCVPISNHLYFYWYRQILGQKVEFLVSFYNNEISEKSEIFDDQFSVERPDGSNFTLKIRSTKLEDSAMYFCASSADINTDMQYFGPGTRLTVL.

On this clonotype: It may be a read error: a sequence one base away is much more abundant. The conserved final phenylalanine or tryptophan is absent from the CDR3, which likely points to a read error. V and J are TRBV28 and TRBJ2-1; TRBD1 is a possible D gene (5 bases). From germline, CDR1 is MDHEN and CDR2 SYDVKM. This CDR3 is 15 amino acids long. V gave up 6 bases and J gave up 9 bases, with 21 bases separating them. The CDR3 region is CASSRQIAARVEQFS. The CDR3, as DNA: TGTGCCAGCAGCCGACAGATCGCCGCTCGGGTTGAGCAGTTCTCC.

The V and J genes are TRBV11-2 and TRBJ2-1; TRBD2 might be the D (5 bases). Germline values: CDR1 SGHAT, CDR2 FQNNGV. The CDR3 covers 13 residues. V was cut by 6 bases and J by 9 bases, with 15 bases left in between. CDR3 residues: CASRTFEGGEQFF. As DNA, the CDR3 is TGTGCCAGCAGAACTTTCGAGGGCGGTGAGCAGTTCTTC.

As regards this clonotype: Given the absence of the conserved phenylalanine or tryptophan at the CDR3 end, a read error is likely. J is TRBJ1-6 and V is TRBV5-4; the match to TRBD1 covers 8 bases. Germline trimming cut 5 bases from V and 5 bases from J; bases unmatched to any gene: 6. Germline loops: CDR1 SGHNT, CDR2 YYREEE (reference sequence). The CDR3 is 15 amino acids. The CDR3 protein is CASSMTGDNNSPLHV. In DNA, the CDR3 is TGTGCCAGCAGTATGACAGGGGATAATAATTCACCCCTCCACGTT.

Concerning this clonotype itself: This may be a read error: a much more frequent sequence differs by one nucleotide. The rearrangement links TRBV12-3 or TRBV12-4 to TRBJ1-5; 9 bases agree with TRBD1. CDR3 length: 15 amino acids. CDR3 sequence reads: CASSLDRGPNQAQHF. The CDR3 DNA reads as TGTGCCAGCAGTTTAGACAGGGGGCCCAATCAGGCCCAGCATTTT.

J is TRBJ2-1 and V is TRBV6-6, with D tentatively TRBD2 (5 bases). Trimming removed 2 bases at V and 5 bases at J, with 10 bases between. Germline CDR1 MNHNY, CDR2 SVGAGI (reference sequence). The CDR3 sequence is 14 residues long. The CDR3 spells CASSYRDRDNEQFF. The CDR3 DNA follows: TGTGCCAGCAGTTACCGGGATAGAGACAATGAGCAGTTCTTC.

A remark on this clonotype: It is likely a read error, because the conserved phenylalanine at the end of the CDR3 is missing. Because the CDR3's place on the DNA is in doubt, the DNA is left out and the CDR3 is given as listed by TCRdb. This chain connects TRBV10-2 to TRBJ1-2; the table's TRBD1 call for D was not verified on the DNA. Per the germline V gene, CDR1 is WSHSY and CDR2 is SAAADI. The CDR3 length is 13 residues, termini included. The CDR3 sequence is CASSRTWGLRLHL.

The V call is TRBV6-2 or TRBV6-3, the J call TRBJ2-7; 9 bases agree with TRBD1. Germline CDR1 and CDR2: MNHEY and SVGEGT. The CDR3 consists of 14 residues. Trimming cost V 4 bases and J 12 bases; bases outside gene matches: 13. CDR3 nucleotides: TGTGCCAGCAGTTGGGGACAGGGCCCCTACGAGTGGTACTTC. The encoded protein is CASSWGQGPYEWYF.

Comments on this clonotype: Given the absence of the conserved phenylalanine or tryptophan at the CDR3 end, a read error is likely. This chain joins TRBV4-3 and TRBJ2-2; TRBD1 is a possible D gene (5 bases). CDR1 LGHNA and CDR2 YSLEER come from the germline V gene. The CDR3 length is 14 residues. The CDR3 is CASNQEGVTGELFL. The CDR3, as DNA: TGCGCCAGCAACCAAGAAGGGGTCACCGGGGAGCTGTTTTTA.

A word on this clonotype: The junction departs from the called germline gene at one end, perhaps through a read error. J is TRBJ2-1 and V is TRBV11-2, with D possibly matching TRBD1 (5 bases). Germline V gene lookup returns CDR1 SGHAT and CDR2 FQNNGV. CDR3 length equals 14 residues. The CDR3: CASSLARQFNEQVF. The CDR3 bases are TGTGCCAGCAGCTTAGCGAGACAGTTTAATGAGCAGGTCTTC.

Concerning this clonotype: Mismatch with germline at one junction end may stem from a read error. The chain recombines TRBV6-2 or TRBV6-3 with TRBJ2-7, with D maybe TRBD1 (6 bases). This CDR3 has 17 residues. Germline lookup yields CDR1 MNHEY and CDR2 SVGEGT. The CDR3 loop is CASSFMGQIGSGNEQYF. The CDR3 DNA follows: TGTGCCAGCAGTTTTATGGGACAAATCGGTTCTGGCAACGAACAGTACTTC.

The V and J genes are TRBV5-1 and TRBJ2-3; D gene ambiguous. Per the germline V gene, CDR1 is SGHRS and CDR2 is YFSETQ. V gave up 5 bases and J gave up 11 bases, with 12 bases separating them. This CDR3 comprises 11 residues. CDR3 loop: CASRQDLMQYF. In DNA, the CDR3 is TGCGCCAGCAGGCAGGATCTAATGCAGTATTTT.

For this clonotype: A much bigger clone sits one base away, suggesting this may be a read error. The rearrangement links TRBV20-1 to TRBJ2-7, with D hard to call. Per the germline V gene, CDR1 is DFQATT and CDR2 is SNEGSKA (reference sequence). V lost 6 bases, J lost 0 bases, and 15 bases lay in between. The CDR3 has 14 amino acids. The CDR3: CSADPVTRSYEQYF. The CDR3 DNA reads as TGCAGTGCGGACCCCGTAACTCGCTCCTACGAGCAGTACTTC.

The V and J genes are TRBV7-9 and TRBJ2-3; TRBD1 matches 8 bases. CDR1 and CDR2 from the germline V gene are SEHNR and FQNEAQ (reference sequence). The CDR3 length is 15 residues. The V segment lost 10 bases and the J segment 5 bases; nucleotides outside the gene matches: 14. Here the CDR3 DNA reads TGTGCCACCTACCATTCACAGGGGGGTGTAGATACGCAGTATTTT. Amino acids: CATYHSQGGVDTQYF.

The chain uses TRBV29-1 and TRBJ1-2; D is uncertain. V was cut by 8 bases and J by 10 bases, with 32 bases left in between. Germline V gene lookup returns CDR1 SQVTM and CDR2 ANQGSEA. The length of the CDR3 is 16 residues. CDR3 loop: CSTVIYQSSGEDDYTF. As DNA, the CDR3 is TGCAGCACTGTCATCTATCAATCCTCGGGAGAAGATGACTACACCTTC.

The count of this clonotype is one. One end of the junction varies from germline; a read error may be responsible. The V and J genes are TRBV12-5 and TRBJ2-1; 14 bases line up with TRBD2. The V gene's germline CDR1 is LGHNT and CDR2 FRNRAP. CDR3 length: 18 amino acids. The DNA for the CDR3 is TGTGCTGGTGGTTTGGAACCCTCGGGACTAGCGGGAGTCGGGGAGCAGATCTTC. Amino acid sequence: CAGGLEPSGLAGVGEQIF.